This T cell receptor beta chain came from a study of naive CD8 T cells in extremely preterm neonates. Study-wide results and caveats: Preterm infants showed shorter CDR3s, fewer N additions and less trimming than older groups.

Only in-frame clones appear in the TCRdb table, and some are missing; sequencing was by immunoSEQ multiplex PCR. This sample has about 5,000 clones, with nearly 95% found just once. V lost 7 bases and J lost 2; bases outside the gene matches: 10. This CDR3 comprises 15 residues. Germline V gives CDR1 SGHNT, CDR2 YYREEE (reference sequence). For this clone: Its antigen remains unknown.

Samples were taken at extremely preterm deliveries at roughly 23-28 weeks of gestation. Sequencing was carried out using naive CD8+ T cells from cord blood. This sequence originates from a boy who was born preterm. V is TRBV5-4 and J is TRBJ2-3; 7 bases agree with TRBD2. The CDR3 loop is CASPPPGLPTDTQYF. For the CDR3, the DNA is TGTGCCAGCCCCCCCCCGGGACTACCCACAGATACGCAGTATTTT.